This T cell receptor beta chain was observed in a study of T cells in localized non-small cell lung cancer. As to this clone: Its target is unknown.

Study conclusions and caveats: Appearance in adjacent lung was seen for a median around 58 of the top 100 tumor clones. An association was observed between higher blood T cell density and longer overall survival. Uninvolved adjacent lung, not tumor, had the highest T cell clonality. Since sequencing was restricted to only one region of the tumor, intratumor heterogeneity remains a possibility.

Only in-frame clones appear in the TCRdb table, and some are missing; sequencing was by immunoSEQ multiplex PCR. The data show about 28,000 clones, 91% seen once. The CDR3 loop spans 13 amino acids. Trimming shortened V by 7 bases and J by 10 bases, and 17 bases separated the two germline ends. In germline, CDR1 is ENHRY, CDR2 SYGVKD. The sequenced sample was peripheral blood, obtained before any cancer treatment. This chain joins TRBV10-3 and TRBJ2-1; possibly TRBD2 for D (7 bases). This sequence originates from a female donor at least 60 years old with stage I lung adenocarcinoma. The CDR3 sequence is CAITREGEGEQFF. The DNA for the CDR3 is TGTGCCATCACCCGAGAGGGGGAGGGGGAGCAGTTCTTC.